This TCR beta chain was sequenced for a study of T cells in Graves' hyperthyroidism and ophthalmopathy. General observations from the study: Patients with ophthalmopathy were separated from those with stable hyperthyroidism by a 13 V-J model.

Trimming shortened V by 6 bases and J by 6 bases, and 15 bases separated the two germline ends. The CDR3 contains 12 residues. Germline CDR1 reads DFQATT; CDR2 reads SNEGSKA (reference sequence). Details on this clonotype: Its antigen is not identified.

Amplification targeted TCR beta CDR3 regions from RNA transcripts. Using the HTBI primer set, a first-round RT-PCR was run on the TCR CDR3. TCRdb reprocessed the multiplex PCR reads via MiXCR and lists one record per CDR3 protein. The data show 250,000 to 300,000 distinct CDR3 sequences, roughly an eighth seen once. Investigators excluded patients with uncontrolled infection, other autoimmune disease, pregnancy or lactation. The PBMCs were taken from under 12 ml of fresh peripheral blood. Input material: blood. The rearrangement uses TRBV20-1 and TRBJ2-7; D gene uncertain. The receptor was isolated from a woman aged 40 to 50 with Graves' hyperthyroidism. CDR3 sequence (DNA): TGCAGTGCCCTCACGCCCCCCGTCGAGCAGTACTTC. Encoded protein: CSALTPPVEQYF.